Reported below is one TCR beta chain. Every patient had bone marrow sampled while the disease was active. This library used about 360 ng RNA and molecular barcoded adaptors spanning alpha/delta and beta/gamma chains. TCRdb re-derived calls from the reads in MiXCR, one entry per CDR3 protein. The sample lists tens of thousands of distinct CDR3 sequences, approximately 20% occurring once. The data were obtained in a study of read filtering for tumor transcriptome and immune sequencing. Study information: Transcriptome libraries were built from DNase-treated RNA.

CDR3 length: 14 amino acids. The V gene's germline CDR1 is SGHAT and CDR2 FQNNGV. Trimming cost V 3 bases and J 1 base, with 10 bases left between them. The gene calls are TRBV11-2 and TRBJ2-7; D unclear. The source of this sequence is a donor at least 40 years old with multiple myeloma. Sample: a population of CD138-negative cells sorted from bone marrow. For the CDR3, the DNA is TGTGCCAGCAGCTTGGACGGGCCATCCTACGAGCAGTACTTC. Translated, it gives CASSLDGPSYEQYF. Drawing the rest from reference TRBV11-2 and TRBJ2-7, the complete variable domain is EAGVAQSPRYKIIEKRQSVAFWCNPISGHATLYWYQQILGQGPKLLIQFQNNGVVDDSQLPKDRFSAERLKGVDSTLKIQPAKLEDSAVYLCASSLDGPSYEQYFGPGTRLTVT.